The rows below give T cell receptor beta chains drawn from one sample of a study of human T cells and chemical hapten exposure. Each CDR3 protein is one row after TCRdb ran MiXCR on the RACE reads. This sample has about 120,000 distinct CDR3 sequences, with about 13% found just once. This specimen consisted of whole blood, obtained in connection with sensitization to the hapten diphenylcyclopropenone (DPC). These receptors all stem from a man aged 18-30 years with alopecia areata. Some clones in this sample may be carry-over from other donors' samples. CDR3s include the opening cysteine and the closing phenylalanine or tryptophan. The D gene is left open where the match is weak. Rows give clone size only sometimes, using once, few, many, or a class for an expanded clone.

TRBD1	TRBV5-6	TRBJ1-5	18	many	TGTGCCAGCAGTTACCACAGGGGAACGACAGGGTTCCATCAGCCCCAGCATTTT	CASSYHRGTTGFHQPQHF
NA	TRBV15	TRBJ1-3	17	few	TGTGCCACCAGCTCTGCCCGGGACGTCGCCTTTGGAAACACCATATATTTT	CATSSARDVAFGNTIYF
TRBD1	TRBV27	TRBJ2-4	13	NA	TGTGCCACCTGGAGGACAGGGGGAAACATTCAGTACTTC	CATWRTGGNIQYF
NA	TRBV7-3	TRBJ1-2	15	few	TGTGCCAGCAGCTCCACCGCAGGGGACCCATATGGCTACACCTTC	CASSSTAGDPYGYTF
NA	TRBV18	TRBJ1-1	14	NA	TGTGCCAGCTCATCAACCCCGCTGAACACTGAAGCTTTCTTT	CASSSTPLNTEAFF
NA	TRBV6-2/TRBV6-3	TRBJ1-6	13	many	TGTGCCAGCAGTTACCAAGAGAATTCACCCCTCCACTTT	CASSYQENSPLHF
TRBD1	TRBV12-3/TRBV12-4	TRBJ1-2	13	NA	TGTGCCAGCAGTCATAGGACAGGTTATGGCTACACCTTC	CASSHRTGYGYTF
NA	TRBV29-1	TRBJ2-7	14	few	TGCAGCGTTGTACTCTCGGGGTTAACCTACGAGCAGTACTTC	CSVVLSGLTYEQYF
NA	TRBV6-5	TRBJ2-3	15	few	TGTGCCAGCAGTTACAGGCAGGGGTCGTCAGATACGCAGTATTTT	CASSYRQGSSDTQYF
TRBD1	TRBV7-2	TRBJ2-7	16	NA	TGTGCCAGCACCTCGCAATCCGGGACAGAGAACTACGAGCAGTACTTC	CASTSQSGTENYEQYF
NA	TRBV29-1	TRBJ2-5	12	few	TGCAGCGTTGCTGCACCCAAAGAGACCCAGTACTTC	CSVAAPKETQYF
NA	TRBV28	TRBJ2-2	14	few	TGTGCCAGCTTCCCTGATGGCAACACCGGGGAGCTGTTTTTT	CASFPDGNTGELFF
NA	TRBV7-8	TRBJ1-1	14	NA	TGTGCCAGCAGCCGCCGGGGAGGGGACACTGAAGCTTTCTTT	CASSRRGGDTEAFF
NA	TRBV7-2	TRBJ2-5	14	few	TGTGCCAGCAGCTTAGAGGCCAGGGAAGAGACCCAGTACTTC	CASSLEAREETQYF
TRBD1	TRBV2	TRBJ1-6	15	NA	TGTGCCAGCAGTACTCGGACAGGGGTAAATTCACCCCTCCACTTT	CASSTRTGVNSPLHF
NA	TRBV10-3	TRBJ2-7	11	few	TGTGCCATCAGTGAAGGCTACGAGCAGTACTTC	CAISEGYEQYF
NA	TRBV5-6	TRBJ1-1	14	few	TGTGCCAGCAGCTTGGTCGCGGGAGGAAGGGAAGCTTTCTTT	CASSLVAGGREAFF
NA	TRBV21-1	TRBJ2-5	16	few	TGTGCCAGCAGTGACCCGGAAGCAGGGGGCATGAAGACCCAGTACTTC	CASSDPEAGGMKTQYF
TRBD2	TRBV5-4	TRBJ2-1	16	NA	TGTGCCAGCAGCACCCTAGCGGGGGGGAATTACAATGAGCAGTTCTTC	CASSTLAGGNYNEQFF
NA	TRBV29-1	TRBJ2-4	14	many	TGCAGCGTCTTGAAGGGGATGTCCAAAAACATTCAGTACTTC	CSVLKGMSKNIQYF
TRBD1	TRBV6-1	TRBJ2-1	15	few	TGTGCCAGCAGCAGGGGGCTCCCGTCCTACAATGAGCAGTTCTTC	CASSRGLPSYNEQFF
NA	TRBV27	TRBJ1-1	15	NA	TGTGCCAGCAGTTTATCAGTGGGACGGACAACTGAAGCTTTCTTT	CASSLSVGRTTEAFF
NA	TRBV7-8	TRBJ2-1	16	NA	TGTGCCAGCAGCCCGTACACAGGAGCCCCCCACAATGAGCAGTTCTTC	CASSPYTGAPHNEQFF
NA	TRBV5-1	TRBJ2-7	14	NA	TGCGCCAGCAGCTTGGTGCTGGGTACCTACGAGCAGTACTTC	CASSLVLGTYEQYF
NA	TRBV7-9	TRBJ2-3	16	NA	TGTGCCAGCACCTCCGCTAGACTAGTAAGCACAGATACGCAGTATTTT	CASTSARLVSTDTQYF
NA	TRBV7-6	TRBJ2-7	14	NA	TGTGCCAGCAGCTTCCAGGGGGACTTCACCGAGCAGTACTTC	CASSFQGDFTEQYF
TRBD1	TRBV7-2	TRBJ1-2	14	few	TGTGCCAGCAGCCTACAGGGGGCGTCGGACGGCTACACCTTC	CASSLQGASDGYTF
NA	TRBV7-6	TRBJ2-7	12	NA	TGTGCCAGCAGCAATCAGGGGTACGAGCAGTACTTC	CASSNQGYEQYF
NA	TRBV5-1	TRBJ2-2	15	NA	TGCGCCAGCAGCTTGGAGGGATCGAACACCGGGGAGCTGTTTTTT	CASSLEGSNTGELFF
TRBD1	TRBV2	TRBJ1-2	14	NA	TGTGCCAGTTCACAAGACAGGGCAACAGGGGGCTACACCTTC	CASSQDRATGGYTF
TRBD1	TRBV20-1	TRBJ2-7	13	few	TGCAGTGCTAGTCCACAGGGGATCAACGAGCAGTACTTC	CSASPQGINEQYF
TRBD2	TRBV28	TRBJ2-3	18	NA	TGTGCCAGCAGTTTGAGGACTAGCGGGGGGGACGGCACAGATACGCAGTATTTT	CASSLRTSGGDGTDTQYF
TRBD1	TRBV28	TRBJ2-7	16	few	TGTGCCAGCAGTACCCACCCAGGACAGGGGGCGTCCGAGCAGTACTTC	CASSTHPGQGASEQYF
NA	TRBV20-1	TRBJ1-1	13	NA	TGCAGTGCTAGACCGGACAGCGAGGATGAAGCTTTCTTT	CSARPDSEDEAFF
TRBD1	TRBV12-3/TRBV12-4	TRBJ2-4	12	NA	TGTGCCAGCAGCCACCCCGCCGGGACAGAGGACTTC	CASSHPAGTEDF
NA	TRBV11-2	TRBJ1-1	15	few	TGTGCCAGCAGTTCTCCATTTCAGGTGGGGACTGAAGCTTTCTTT	CASSSPFQVGTEAFF
NA	TRBV21-1	TRBJ2-5	13	few	TGTGCCAGCACCCCAGGCGTGGGAGAGACCCAGTACTTC	CASTPGVGETQYF
TRBD1	TRBV20-1	TRBJ1-1	17	few	TGCAGTGCTAGGAAACAGGGGGTCCGAGGAACTTACACTGAAGCTTTCTTT	CSARKQGVRGTYTEAFF
NA	TRBV7-9	TRBJ1-2	15	many	TGTGCCAGCAGCTTAGCAGGGGCGCAAAACTATGGCTACACCTTC	CASSLAGAQNYGYTF
NA	TRBV27	TRBJ1-6	15	few	TGTGCCAGTAACCCGGACACTAAAAATAATTCACCCCTCCACTTT	CASNPDTKNNSPLHF
TRBD1	TRBV29-1	TRBJ2-7	13	few	TGCAGCGCAAGAGGGGGCGTGCGATACGAGCAGTACTTC	CSARGGVRYEQYF
NA	TRBV9	TRBJ1-3	14	few	TGTGCCAGCAGCCCCCATTTCTCTGGAAACACCATATATTTT	CASSPHFSGNTIYF
NA	TRBV7-2	TRBJ2-4	17	NA	TGTGCCAGCAGCTACGGAGGCTTACTTCCAGCCAAAAACATTCAGTACTTC	CASSYGGLLPAKNIQYF
NA	TRBV11-2	TRBJ2-7	15	NA	TGTGCCAGCAGCTCAAGGGGTGCCAGCTCCTACGAGCAGTACTTC	CASSSRGASSYEQYF
NA	TRBV4-3	TRBJ2-3	17	few	TGCGCCAGCAGCCAAGAGATAGGACGGGGGAGCACAGATACGCAGTATTTT	CASSQEIGRGSTDTQYF